This paragraph covers one TCR beta chain sequence. The antigen remains undetermined. Extraction and reverse transcription of RNA yielded cDNA as the sequencing template. Using immunoSEQ multiplex PCR, the repertoire was profiled, and TCRdb retains in-frame clones only, with some absent. The table has around 150,000 clones, about three fifths seen once. V dropped 4 bases and J dropped 5; count of bases not matched to a gene: 4. The CDR3 totals 14 residues. Germline values: CDR1 SGDLS, CDR2 YYNGEE. These data come from a study of CD8+ T cells in alopecia areata. Study-wide context: Each day, treated patients took oral tofacitinib twice, at 5 to 10 mg per dose. Study conclusions and caveats: In scalp and blood during tofacitinib, many expanded lesional clones persisted. Shared TCR sequences were less clear between patients than in mice, possibly partly from HLA diversity.

Treatment in this sample: oral pan-JAK inhibitor, 5-10 mg twice daily. As part of sample collection, lesional scalp punch biopsies and peripheral blood were taken from alopecia areata patients. The sequence derives from a human donor with alopecia areata. The rearrangement links TRBV9 to TRBJ2-5; 11 positions agree with TRBD1. The source was CD4+ T cells sorted from blood, collected at week 4, from a patient treated with tofacitinib. CDR3 DNA: TGTGCCAGCAGCACGGACAGGGGGCAGGAGACCCAGTACTTC. Protein sequence: CASSTDRGQETQYF.